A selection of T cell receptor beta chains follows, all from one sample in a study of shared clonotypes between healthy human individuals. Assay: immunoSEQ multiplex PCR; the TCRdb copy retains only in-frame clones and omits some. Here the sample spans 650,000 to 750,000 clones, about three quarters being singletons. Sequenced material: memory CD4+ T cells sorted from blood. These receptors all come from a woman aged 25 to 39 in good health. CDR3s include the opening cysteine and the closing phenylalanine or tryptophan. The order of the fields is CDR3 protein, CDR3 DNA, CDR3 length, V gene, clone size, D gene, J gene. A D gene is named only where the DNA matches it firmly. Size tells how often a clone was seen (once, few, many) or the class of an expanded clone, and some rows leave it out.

CDR3aa: CASSPEDRGLGNTIYF
CDR3nt: TGCGCCAGCAGCCCTGAGGACAGGGGGCTTGGAAACACCATATATTTT
len: 16
v_gene: TRBV4-1
abundance: .
d_gene: TRBD1
j_gene: TRBJ1-3

CDR3aa: CASSLNYLGEQYF
CDR3nt: TGTGCCAGCAGCTTAAACTATCTGGGCGAGCAGTACTTC
len: 13
v_gene: TRBV7-8
abundance: .
d_gene: .
j_gene: TRBJ2-7

CDR3aa: CSVEGGVQNEQYF
CDR3nt: TGCAGCGTTGAAGGAGGGGTCCAAAACGAGCAGTACTTC
len: 13
v_gene: TRBV29-1
abundance: many
d_gene: .
j_gene: TRBJ2-7

CDR3aa: CASSLGSGSLTDTQYF
CDR3nt: TGTGCCAGCAGTTTAGGTAGCGGGAGTCTCACAGATACGCAGTATTTT
len: 16
v_gene: TRBV28
abundance: .
d_gene: TRBD2
j_gene: TRBJ2-3

CDR3aa: CASSPGTSRLEQYF
CDR3nt: TGTGCCAGCTCACCAGGGACTAGCAGGCTCGAGCAGTACTTC
len: 14
v_gene: TRBV18
abundance: .
d_gene: TRBD2
j_gene: TRBJ2-7

CDR3aa: CASRPNSYEQYF
CDR3nt: TGTGCCAGCAGACCAAACAGCTACGAGCAGTACTTC
len: 12
v_gene: TRBV6-5
abundance: .
d_gene: .
j_gene: TRBJ2-7

CDR3aa: CASSPRTGLAAYNEQFF
CDR3nt: TGTGCCAGCAGCCCTAGGACCGGACTAGCGGCGTACAATGAGCAGTTCTTC
len: 17
v_gene: TRBV11-2
abundance: .
d_gene: TRBD2
j_gene: TRBJ2-1

CDR3aa: CASSLRLAGDLYNEQFF
CDR3nt: TGTGCCAGCAGTCTAAGACTAGCGGGAGATCTTTACAATGAGCAGTTCTTC
len: 17
v_gene: TRBV27
abundance: .
d_gene: TRBD2
j_gene: TRBJ2-1

CDR3aa: CASSLSGTGDQPQHF
CDR3nt: TGTGCCAGCAGCTTATCCGGGACAGGGGATCAGCCCCAGCATTTT
len: 15
v_gene: TRBV7-9
abundance: few
d_gene: TRBD1
j_gene: TRBJ1-5

CDR3aa: CASSYDRRNTEAFF
CDR3nt: TGTGCCAGCAGTTACGACAGGAGGAACACTGAAGCTTTCTTT
len: 14
v_gene: TRBV6-6
abundance: .
d_gene: .
j_gene: TRBJ1-1

CDR3aa: CASRTGGVFYGYTF
CDR3nt: TGTGCCAGCCGAACAGGGGGCGTCTTCTATGGCTACACCTTC
len: 14
v_gene: TRBV28
abundance: once
d_gene: TRBD1
j_gene: TRBJ1-2

CDR3aa: CASSLRSKGTGELFF
CDR3nt: TGTGCCAGCAGTTTAAGGTCAAAAGGTACCGGGGAGCTGTTTTTT
len: 15
v_gene: TRBV28
abundance: .
d_gene: .
j_gene: TRBJ2-2

CDR3aa: CSVSPGDNQPQHF
CDR3nt: TGCAGCGTTTCACCCGGGGACAATCAGCCCCAGCATTTT
len: 13
v_gene: TRBV29-1
abundance: once
d_gene: .
j_gene: TRBJ1-5

CDR3aa: CASTMSTGSNGYTF
CDR3nt: TGTGCCAGCACTATGTCCACAGGGTCGAATGGCTACACCTTC
len: 14
v_gene: TRBV18
abundance: .
d_gene: .
j_gene: TRBJ1-2

CDR3aa: CSVEVMGGTQYF
CDR3nt: TGCAGCGTTGAAGTGATGGGGGGTACGCAGTATTTT
len: 12
v_gene: TRBV29-1
abundance: .
d_gene: .
j_gene: TRBJ2-3

CDR3aa: CASSLFAWNNQPQHF
CDR3nt: TGTGCCAGCAGCTTGTTTGCGTGGAATAACCAGCCCCAGCATTTT
len: 15
v_gene: TRBV5-6
abundance: .
d_gene: .
j_gene: TRBJ1-5

CDR3aa: CASRLAGTSNTEAFF
CDR3nt: TGTGCCAGTCGCCTTGCCGGGACATCAAACACTGAAGCTTTCTTT
len: 15
v_gene: TRBV19
abundance: once
d_gene: .
j_gene: TRBJ1-1

CDR3aa: CASSPGSNQPQHF
CDR3nt: TGTGCCAGCAGCCCAGGGAGCAATCAGCCCCAGCATTTT
len: 13
v_gene: TRBV5-6
abundance: few
d_gene: .
j_gene: TRBJ1-5

CDR3aa: CAISESLTGLGNQPQHF
CDR3nt: TGTGCCATCAGTGAGTCGCTTACAGGTCTCGGCAATCAGCCCCAGCATTTT
len: 17
v_gene: TRBV10-3
abundance: .
d_gene: .
j_gene: TRBJ1-5

CDR3aa: CAWRGFIVDTQYF
CDR3nt: TGTGCCTGGAGGGGGTTTATCGTAGATACGCAGTATTTT
len: 13
v_gene: TRBV30
abundance: .
d_gene: .
j_gene: TRBJ2-3

CDR3aa: CASSRLETGELFF
CDR3nt: TGTGCCAGCTCACGTCTGGAAACCGGGGAGCTGTTTTTT
len: 13
v_gene: TRBV18
abundance: few
d_gene: .
j_gene: TRBJ2-2

CDR3aa: CASSPGQAFSGNTIYF
CDR3nt: TGTGCCAGCAGTCCGGGACAGGCCTTCTCTGGAAACACCATATATTTT
len: 16
v_gene: TRBV28
abundance: .
d_gene: TRBD1
j_gene: TRBJ1-3

CDR3aa: CASSNRYNEQFF
CDR3nt: TGTGCCAGTAGTAACCGCTACAATGAGCAGTTCTTC
len: 12
v_gene: TRBV19
abundance: .
d_gene: .
j_gene: TRBJ2-1

CDR3aa: CASSLGLRESQETQYF
CDR3nt: TGCGCCAGCAGCTTGGGTCTGCGGGAGAGCCAAGAGACCCAGTACTTC
len: 16
v_gene: TRBV5-1
abundance: .
d_gene: TRBD2
j_gene: TRBJ2-5

CDR3aa: CTSCFWTSSYEQYF
CDR3nt: TGCACCAGCTGCTTCTGGACCTCATCCTACGAGCAGTACTTC
len: 14
v_gene: TRBV1
abundance: .
d_gene: .
j_gene: TRBJ2-7

CDR3aa: CASSSPSTDTQYF
CDR3nt: TGTGCCAGCAGCTCGCCATCTACAGATACGCAGTATTTT
len: 13
v_gene: TRBV7-8
abundance: .
d_gene: .
j_gene: TRBJ2-3

CDR3aa: CSVMGQGPPYEQYF
CDR3nt: TGCAGCGTTATGGGACAGGGCCCCCCCTACGAGCAGTACTTC
len: 14
v_gene: TRBV29-1
abundance: .
d_gene: TRBD1
j_gene: TRBJ2-7

CDR3aa: CASSSRRQHLKTEAFF
CDR3nt: TGTGCCAGCAGCTCACGACGACAGCACCTTAAGACTGAAGCTTTCTTT
len: 16
v_gene: TRBV7-9
abundance: .
d_gene: .
j_gene: TRBJ1-1

CDR3aa: CASSYLLESEAFF
CDR3nt: TGTGCCAGCAGTTACCTTTTAGAGAGTGAAGCTTTCTTT
len: 13
v_gene: TRBV6-5
abundance: .
d_gene: .
j_gene: TRBJ1-1

CDR3aa: CASSPRDLPLSYNEQFF
CDR3nt: TGTGCCAGCTCACCACGGGATCTGCCCCTCTCCTACAATGAGCAGTTCTTC
len: 17
v_gene: TRBV18
abundance: .
d_gene: .
j_gene: TRBJ2-1

CDR3aa: CASSLVGAGRDNEKLFF
CDR3nt: TGTGCCAGCAGCTTGGTGGGTGCGGGCAGGGATAATGAAAAACTGTTTTTT
len: 17
v_gene: TRBV5-4
abundance: few
d_gene: .
j_gene: TRBJ1-4

CDR3aa: CASSHPSWRTDTQYF
CDR3nt: TGCGCCAGCAGCCACCCTAGCTGGCGCACAGATACGCAGTATTTT
len: 15
v_gene: TRBV4-1
abundance: .
d_gene: .
j_gene: TRBJ2-3

CDR3aa: CASSYGPGLAGRQETQYF
CDR3nt: TGTGCCAGCAGTTATGGCCCGGGACTAGCGGGACGACAAGAGACCCAGTACTTC
len: 18
v_gene: TRBV28
abundance: .
d_gene: TRBD2
j_gene: TRBJ2-5

CDR3aa: CASKGGQHEQYF
CDR3nt: TGTGCCAGTAAGGGTGGGCAGCACGAGCAGTACTTC
len: 12
v_gene: TRBV19
abundance: few
d_gene: .
j_gene: TRBJ2-7

CDR3aa: CAWIVRGLGEAFF
CDR3nt: TGTGCCTGGATCGTAAGGGGGTTGGGGGAAGCTTTCTTT
len: 13
v_gene: TRBV30
abundance: once
d_gene: .
j_gene: TRBJ1-1

CDR3aa: CASRKNREDGYTF
CDR3nt: TGTGCCAGCCGCAAGAACAGGGAAGATGGCTACACCTTC
len: 13
v_gene: TRBV19
abundance: .
d_gene: .
j_gene: TRBJ1-2

CDR3aa: CASSPRKSGDRGSYEQYF
CDR3nt: TGTGCCAGCTCACCACGGAAAAGCGGAGACAGGGGATCTTACGAGCAGTACTTC
len: 18
v_gene: TRBV18
abundance: .
d_gene: TRBD1
j_gene: TRBJ2-7

CDR3aa: CASSPQSLYEQYF
CDR3nt: TGTGCCAGCTCACCACAATCATTATACGAGCAGTACTTC
len: 13
v_gene: TRBV18
abundance: .
d_gene: .
j_gene: TRBJ2-7

CDR3aa: CASSLLRYRDGGNTIYF
CDR3nt: TGTGCCAGCAGTTTATTGAGATACCGGGACGGTGGAAACACCATATATTTT
len: 17
v_gene: TRBV28
abundance: .
d_gene: .
j_gene: TRBJ1-3

CDR3aa: CASSHVVAGVNDNEQFF
CDR3nt: TGCGCCAGCAGCCATGTAGTAGCGGGCGTAAACGACAATGAGCAGTTCTTC
len: 17
v_gene: TRBV4-1
abundance: .
d_gene: TRBD2
j_gene: TRBJ2-1

CDR3aa: CASSSWDRKQEKLFF
CDR3nt: TGTGCCAGTAGTTCGTGGGACAGGAAACAGGAAAAACTGTTTTTT
len: 15
v_gene: TRBV19
abundance: .
d_gene: TRBD1
j_gene: TRBJ1-4

CDR3aa: CASSGTDKTNYGYTF
CDR3nt: TGTGCCAGCAGTGGGACGGACAAGACTAACTATGGCTACACCTTC
len: 15
v_gene: TRBV6-1
abundance: once
d_gene: .
j_gene: TRBJ1-2

CDR3aa: CASSRLGQRNTEAFF
CDR3nt: TGCGCCAGCAGCCGATTGGGACAGAGGAACACTGAAGCTTTCTTT
len: 15
v_gene: TRBV4-1
abundance: .
d_gene: TRBD1
j_gene: TRBJ1-1

CDR3aa: CASSKGGKNIF
CDR3nt: TGTGCCAGCAGCAAAGGGGGGAAAAACATCTTC
len: 11
v_gene: TRBV21-1
abundance: many
d_gene: .
j_gene: TRBJ1-2

CDR3aa: CSVDAGRGQETQYF
CDR3nt: TGCAGCGTTGATGCCGGGAGGGGCCAAGAGACCCAGTACTTC
len: 14
v_gene: TRBV29-1
abundance: .
d_gene: TRBD2
j_gene: TRBJ2-5

CDR3aa: CASSTGLAYEQYF
CDR3nt: TGCGCCAGCAGCACGGGACTGGCCTACGAGCAGTACTTC
len: 13
v_gene: TRBV5-1
abundance: few
d_gene: .
j_gene: TRBJ2-7

CDR3aa: CASSRFGTIGAYEQYF
CDR3nt: TGTGCCAGCAGCCGATTCGGGACTATCGGGGCCTACGAGCAGTACTTC
len: 16
v_gene: TRBV7-2
abundance: .
d_gene: TRBD2
j_gene: TRBJ2-7

CDR3aa: CASSQVGFEGSTEAFF
CDR3nt: TGTGCCAGCAGCCAAGTGGGGTTCGAGGGGAGCACTGAAGCTTTCTTT
len: 16
v_gene: TRBV4-2
abundance: .
d_gene: .
j_gene: TRBJ1-1

CDR3aa: CGTGMGSNQPQHF
CDR3nt: TGTGGGACAGGGATGGGGAGCAATCAGCCCCAGCATTTT
len: 13
v_gene: TRBV6-1
abundance: .
d_gene: TRBD1
j_gene: TRBJ1-5

CDR3aa: CASSQDISLNTEAFF
CDR3nt: TGCGCCAGCAGCCAAGATATCAGTTTGAACACTGAAGCTTTCTTT
len: 15
v_gene: TRBV4-1
abundance: few
d_gene: .
j_gene: TRBJ1-1

CDR3aa: CATSRDDFLDRGYEQYF
CDR3nt: TGTGCCACCAGCAGAGATGATTTCTTGGACAGGGGGTACGAGCAGTACTTC
len: 17
v_gene: TRBV15
abundance: .
d_gene: TRBD1
j_gene: TRBJ2-7

CDR3aa: CASSFRYSPGTGAGTDTQYF
CDR3nt: TGCGCCAGCAGCTTTCGATATAGTCCCGGGACAGGGGCCGGCACAGATACGCAGTATTTT
len: 20
v_gene: TRBV5-1
abundance: .
d_gene: TRBD1
j_gene: TRBJ2-3

CDR3aa: CASGGRGTPEQYF
CDR3nt: TGTGCCAGCGGGGGGCGGGGAACACCGGAGCAGTACTTC
len: 13
v_gene: TRBV6-5
abundance: .
d_gene: .
j_gene: TRBJ2-7

CDR3aa: CAWSLGTGANEQYF
CDR3nt: TGTGCCTGGAGCTTAGGGACAGGGGCCAACGAGCAGTACTTC
len: 14
v_gene: TRBV30
abundance: .
d_gene: TRBD1
j_gene: TRBJ2-7

CDR3aa: CASSLSPQTNQPQHF
CDR3nt: TGCGCCAGCAGCTTGAGTCCTCAGACCAATCAGCCCCAGCATTTT
len: 15
v_gene: TRBV5-1
abundance: .
d_gene: .
j_gene: TRBJ1-5

CDR3aa: CASSIRQVQTNEQFF
CDR3nt: TGTGCCAGCAGTATCCGACAAGTCCAGACCAATGAGCAGTTCTTC
len: 15
v_gene: TRBV6-4
abundance: .
d_gene: .
j_gene: TRBJ2-1

CDR3aa: CASSPVAGEETQYF
CDR3nt: TGCGCCAGCAGCCCCGTAGCGGGAGAAGAGACCCAGTACTTC
len: 14
v_gene: TRBV5-1
abundance: .
d_gene: TRBD2
j_gene: TRBJ2-5

CDR3aa: CASSLGQGRQYF
CDR3nt: TGTGCCAGCAGTTTAGGACAGGGGAGGCAGTACTTC
len: 12
v_gene: TRBV28
abundance: .
d_gene: TRBD1
j_gene: TRBJ2-7

CDR3aa: CASSRASGTFGLFF
CDR3nt: TGTGCCAGCAGCCGGGCCTCAGGAACATTCGGGCTGTTTTTT
len: 14
v_gene: TRBV28
abundance: few
d_gene: .
j_gene: TRBJ2-2

CDR3aa: CASSSGAGGLRQFF
CDR3nt: TGTGCCAGCAGCTCTGGCGCGGGGGGGTTACGGCAGTTCTTC
len: 14
v_gene: TRBV6-5
abundance: .
d_gene: TRBD2
j_gene: TRBJ2-1